The 8 T cell receptor beta chains below all came from one sample that was sequenced in a study of blood T cell repertoires in COVID-19. The data were produced by immunoSEQ multiplex PCR, yet TCRdb's version contains in-frame clones alone and is incomplete. Here the sample spans around 190,000 clones, roughly 84% being singletons. The specimen was PBMCs or T cells enriched from blood (not recorded which). The receptors derive from a young woman who had been exposed to COVID-19.

The chain carries TRBV11-2 and TRBJ2-3; D is possibly TRBD1 (8 bases). Trimming stripped 4 bases from V and 14 bases from J, with 16 bases between. The CDR3 extends over 12 amino acids. Germline V gene data show CDR1 as SGHAT and CDR2 as FQNNGV. The CDR3 DNA is TGTGCCAGCAGCTCTCACAGGGGGGGTTTGTATTTT. It translates to CASSSHRGGLYF. Full variable domain (outside the CDR3, taken from reference TRBV11-2 and TRBJ2-3): EAGVAQSPRYKIIEKRQSVAFWCNPISGHATLYWYQQILGQGPKLLIQFQNNGVVDDSQLPKDRFSAERLKGVDSTLKIQPAKLEDSAVYLCASSSHRGGLYFGPGTRLTVL.

The chain links TRBV25-1 to TRBJ1-5, with 8 bases that match TRBD1. This CDR3 is 14 amino acids long. Unmatched junction bases numbered 2, after V lost 1 base and J lost 6 bases. Germline loops: CDR1 MGHDK, CDR2 SYGVNS. The CDR3 nucleotides read TGTGCCAGCAGTGAATCAGGGGGCCGTCAGCCCCAGCATTTT. Amino acids: CASSESGGRQPQHF. The full variable domain, with the rest looked up from reference TRBV25-1 and TRBJ1-5, is EADIYQTPRYLVIGTGKKITLECSQTMGHDKMYWYQQDPGMELHLIHYSYGVNSTEKGDLSSESTVSRIRTEHFPLTLESARPSHTSQYLCASSESGGRQPQHFGDGTRLSIL.

The V gene is TRBV7-9, the J gene TRBJ1-1; 10 positions match TRBD1. V gave up 5 bases and J gave up 4 bases; unmatched junction bases: 10. The germline gives CDR1 SEHNR, CDR2 FQNEAQ (reference sequence). This CDR3 is 16 amino acids long. CDR3 sequence reads: CASSEPGTGASTEAFF. The CDR3 DNA sequence: TGTGCCAGCAGCGAACCCGGGACAGGGGCAAGCACTGAAGCTTTCTTT.

Only a few counts were recorded for this clone. The rearrangement uses TRBV7-9 and TRBJ2-2, with TRBD2 matching 14 bases. Germline V gene sequence: CDR1 SEHNR, CDR2 FQNEAQ (reference sequence). The junction had 9 bases not matched to a gene; V was cut back by 5 bases and J by 7 bases. The CDR3 covers 17 residues. Written as DNA, the CDR3 is TGTGCCAGCAGCCCGGGACTAGCGGGGGTATCTAACGGGGAGCTGTTTTTT. This codes for CASSPGLAGVSNGELFF.

This clone has just a few counts. The genes are TRBV19 and TRBJ1-5, with TRBD1 matching 7 bases. The germline CDR1 and CDR2 sequences are LNHDA and SQIVND (reference sequence). Trimming removed 7 bases from V and 3 bases from J; junction bases left unmatched: 6. The CDR3 is made up of 14 amino acids. The CDR3 bases are TGTGCCAGTAACCCCGGACAGGCCAATCAGCCCCAGCATTTT. Encoded protein: CASNPGQANQPQHF.

The gene calls are TRBV7-6 and TRBJ2-1, with 10 bases fitting TRBD2. This CDR3 has 14 amino acids. Germline values: CDR1 SGHVS, CDR2 FNYEAQ. With 8 bases clipped from V and 7 bases from J, the junction kept 8 bases outside the gene matches. Here the CDR3 DNA reads TGTGCCAGCGGAAGCGGGGGGGCAGGAAATGAGCAGTTCTTC. Protein product: CASGSGGAGNEQFF.

V is TRBV15 and J is TRBJ1-3; a possible D gene is TRBD1 (6 bases). Germline CDR1 reads LNHNV; CDR2 reads YYDKDF (reference sequence). The CDR3 sequence is 15 residues long. Trimming pared 3 bases from V and 4 bases from J, leaving 13 bases between. The CDR3 nucleotides are TGTGCCACCAGCAGTCGGCAGGGGAGCGGAAACACCATATATTTT. Translating gives CATSSRQGSGNTIYF.

The rearrangement uses TRBV5-5 and TRBJ1-1, with D tentatively TRBD1 (5 bases). CDR1 SGHKS and CDR2 YYEKEE come from the germline V gene (reference sequence). This CDR3 contains 12 residues. Trimming cost V 7 bases and J 6 bases, with 13 bases left between them. CDR3 sequence: CASWGKGAEAFF. The DNA of the CDR3 is TGTGCCAGCTGGGGTAAAGGGGCTGAAGCTTTCTTT. Looking up the rest from reference TRBV5-5 and TRBJ1-1 gives the full variable domain: DAGVTQSPTHLIKTRGQQVTLRCSPISGHKSVSWYQQVLGQGPQFIFQYYEKEERGRGNFPDRFSARQFPNYSSELNVNALLLGDSALYLCASWGKGAEAFFGQGTRLTVV.